This TCR beta chain was retrieved from a study of pediatric ulcerative colitis. The assay was run at survey level. TCRdb's table, derived via immunoSEQ multiplex PCR, lists solely in-frame clones and lacks some. The repertoire holds more than 40,000 clones, more than 60% seen once, with 3.5% to 4.5% in the top ten. Comment on this clone: Its antigen is still unknown.

Study findings and constraints: Blood-rectal clonal overlap within each person was significantly higher in ulcerative colitis patients than controls. Repertoires came from total lymphocyte DNA, not specific subsets. All ulcerative colitis patients, but no controls, carried two rectal clonotypes.

During colonoscopy, one to two rectal pinch biopsies were collected. CDR3 length: 15 residues. Trimming removed 3 bases from V and 2 bases from J, with 13 bases in between. Germline CDR1 and CDR2: MDHEN and SYDVKM. This clonotype was sampled from a girl aged 10-17 years with moderate ulcerative colitis. The chain carries TRBV28 and TRBJ2-5, with D perhaps TRBD1 (5 bases). Sequencing was done on a sample of gut tissue. The CDR3 region has the DNA TGTGCCAGCAGTTTCTTAGGGGCTACTCAAGAGACCCAGTACTTC. Protein: CASSFLGATQETQYF.